This entry is about one T cell receptor (beta chain). For TCR beta, libraries came from iRepertoire HTBI primers and Arm-PCR of CDR3 regions. TCRdb called the multiplex PCR reads again in MiXCR, with one record for every CDR3 protein. Of more than 300,000 distinct CDR3 sequences in the sample, roughly 25% were seen once. This sample stems from a study of regulatory T cells in long-lasting Graves disease. Regarding time point: persistent/refractory GD, antithyroid drugs over 5 years with positive TRAb. Construction of the TCR library relied on RNA isolated from PBMCs. CDR1 is LGHDT and CDR2 is YNNKEL in the germline V gene (reference sequence). The ends were cut back, 0 bases at V and 4 bases at J, with 13 bases in the middle. This CDR3 is built from 15 residues.

The sample consisted of peripheral blood mononuclear cells (PBMCs), taken when the disease was refractory, from a patient treated with antithyroid drugs. The clonotype comes from a middle-aged woman with Graves disease. The V and J genes are TRBV3-1 and TRBJ2-7, with no clear D. The CDR3 DNA follows: TGTGCCAGCAGCCAAGATACTGTCCGCAGTTACGAGCAGTACTTC. It encodes CASSQDTVRSYEQYF.